This TCR beta chain was sequenced during a study of shared clonotypes between healthy human individuals. Germline V gene sequence: CDR1 LGHNA, CDR2 YNFKEQ. The CDR3 spans 17 residues. With V trimmed by 0 bases and J by 3 bases, 9 bases remained unmatched. Clones were sequenced by immunoSEQ multiplex PCR, and TCRdb holds only the in-frame ones, with some missing. The sample contains roughly 500,000 clones, 79% of which appear only once. This TCR was recovered from a woman aged 40 to 49 in good health. Some clones in this sample may be carry-over from other donors' samples. The sequencing input was PBMCs. The V call is TRBV4-2, the J call TRBJ2-5, with 8 positions matching TRBD1. Here the CDR3 reads CASSQDTGGRGKETQYF. For the CDR3, the DNA is TGTGCCAGCAGCCAAGATACAGGGGGTCGGGGAAAAGAGACCCAGTACTTC.